The 26 T cell receptor beta chains given below trace back to one sample, sequenced in a study of monozygotic twins with inflammatory bowel disease. Reanalyzing the 5' RACE reads, TCRdb keeps one entry per CDR3 protein, without DNA. This listing includes hundreds of thousands of distinct CDR3 sequences. Material for sequencing was blood. These receptors came from a human donor with ulcerative colitis or Crohn's disease, or a healthy co-twin of an affected twin (not recorded which).

The gene calls are TRBV5-1 and TRBJ2-2. This CDR3 is 12 amino acids long. CDR1 and CDR2 (germline): SGHRS, YFSETQ. The chain's CDR3 is CASNRETGELFF.

The chain is built from TRBV10-3 and TRBJ2-5; checking the TCRdb D call of TRBD1 is not possible without DNA. The CDR3 loop spans 13 amino acids. CDR1 is ENHRY and CDR2 is SYGVKD in the germline V gene. The CDR3 loop is CAISPGAQETQYF.

The rearrangement uses TRBV5-1 and TRBJ2-3; the D gene TCRdb calls, TRBD1, cannot be checked with no DNA. Germline V gene data show CDR1 as SGHRS and CDR2 as YFSETQ. This CDR3 comprises 15 residues. This CDR3 reads CASSPNLQAADTQYF.

The chain employs TRBV29-1 and TRBJ2-1; TCRdb's D gene call, TRBD2, goes unchecked for lack of DNA. This CDR3 region has 12 residues. Germline CDR1 SQVTM, CDR2 ANQGSEA. The CDR3 loop is CSAGASGPEQFF.

This sequence joins TRBV12-3 or TRBV12-4 and TRBJ1-6; TCRdb names TRBD1, which stays unverified in the absence of DNA. The CDR3 runs 16 residues. CDR3 in amino acids: CASSPGTGGMNSPLHF.

J is TRBJ1-4 and V is TRBV5-1; the TCRdb call, TRBD1, lacks DNA for checking. The CDR3 covers 12 residues. The V gene's germline CDR1 is SGHRS and CDR2 YFSETQ. The CDR3 is CASSVSGEKLFF.

The chain links TRBV30 to TRBJ1-1; the TCRdb D gene call, TRBD1, has no DNA to confirm it. CDR1 and CDR2 from the germline V gene are GTSNPN and SVGIG (reference sequence). The CDR3 extends over 15 amino acids. The CDR3 spells CAWSVATGMNTEAFF.

V gene TRBV11-2 combines with J gene TRBJ1-1. CDR1 is SGHAT and CDR2 is FQNNGV in the germline V gene. The CDR3 runs 16 residues. CDR3 residues: CASRKAIGAMNTEAFF.

V usage is TRBV4-2 and J usage is TRBJ1-2; TCRdb's D gene call, TRBD1, goes unchecked for lack of DNA. Germline V gene lookup returns CDR1 LGHNA and CDR2 YNFKEQ. CDR3 size: 14 residues. The CDR3 here is CASSQPGGDSGYTF.

This CDR3 reads CASSLTQGPYEQYF. The chain combines TRBV7-2 with TRBJ2-7. From germline, CDR1 is SGHTA and CDR2 FQGNSA. The CDR3 is 14 residues long. Drawing the rest from reference TRBV7-2 and TRBJ2-7, the complete variable domain is GAGVSQSPSNKVTEKGKDVELRCDPISGHTALYWYRQSLGQGLEFLIYFQGNSAPDKSGLPSDRFSAERTGGSVSTLTIQRTQQEDSAVYLCASSLTQGPYEQYFGPGTRLTVT.

The rearrangement links TRBV4-1 to TRBJ2-1; TCRdb lists TRBD1, though no DNA is available to test this call. The CDR3 covers 16 residues. The V gene's germline CDR1 is MGHRA and CDR2 YSYEKL. CDR3 amino acids: CASSQGLPLSYNEQFF.

The chain employs TRBV19 and TRBJ1-1. Germline V CDR1 and CDR2: LNHDA, SQIVND (reference sequence). The CDR3 contains 15 residues. CDR3 amino acids: CASSLNGGGGTEAFF.

The chain uses TRBV6-5 and TRBJ2-3; there is no DNA to check the TCRdb D call of TRBD1. Germline-derived CDR1 and CDR2 are MNHEY and SVGAGI. This CDR3 has 13 residues. The CDR3 here is CASRGGEIDTQYF.

This chain's CDR3 is CASRRGGEQYF. The V and J genes are TRBV11-2 and TRBJ2-7; TCRdb selects TRBD2, and the lack of DNA leaves this call unchecked. CDR3 size: 11 residues. Per the germline V gene, CDR1 is SGHAT and CDR2 is FQNNGV.

The chain couples TRBV5-4 to TRBJ2-7; TCRdb indicates TRBD2, and absent DNA this call remains unverified. The CDR3 contains 15 residues. Germline CDR1 reads SGHNT; CDR2 reads YYREEE (reference sequence). This chain's CDR3 is CASSSRARGNDEQYF.

The genes are TRBV5-4 and TRBJ1-2; TCRdb's D call, TRBD1, is unchecked because there is no DNA. Germline CDR1 SGHNT, CDR2 YYREEE (reference sequence). This CDR3 is 15 amino acids long. The CDR3 sequence: CASSLQGGLTYGYTF.

CDR3 protein: CASSLLSGASSYEQYF. The chain links TRBV12-3 or TRBV12-4 to TRBJ2-7; TCRdb's assignment of TRBD2 cannot be checked, as there is no DNA. The CDR3 has 16 amino acids.

The V call is TRBV20-1, the J call TRBJ1-3; TCRdb outputs TRBD1, but without DNA this stays unchecked. The germline CDR1 and CDR2 sequences are DFQATT and SNEGSKA (reference sequence). The CDR3 loop spans 14 amino acids. The CDR3 sequence: CSPIQESSGNTIYF.

V gene TRBV9 combines with J gene TRBJ2-7; checking the TCRdb D call of TRBD2 is not possible without DNA. The CDR3 consists of 15 residues. Germline CDR1 SGDLS, CDR2 YYNGEE. This CDR3 reads CASSVGEREALRQYF.

The chain recombines TRBV7-9 with TRBJ1-5; TCRdb's assignment of TRBD1 cannot be checked, as there is no DNA. Germline V gene sequence: CDR1 SEHNR, CDR2 FQNEAQ (reference sequence). The CDR3 contains 16 residues. The CDR3 loop is CASSSSIGVSNQPQHF.

The rearrangement uses TRBV10-3 and TRBJ2-1; TCRdb's D call, TRBD2, is unchecked because there is no DNA. CDR1 is ENHRY and CDR2 is SYGVKD in the germline V gene. The CDR3 sequence is 13 residues long. Here the CDR3 reads CAIRLAGDNEQFF.

The chain couples TRBV20-1 to TRBJ1-2; TCRdb outputs TRBD1, but without DNA this stays unchecked. This CDR3 is 13 amino acids long. Germline CDR1 and CDR2: DFQATT and SNEGSKA (reference sequence). The CDR3 loop reads CSARQGAGYGYTF.

This sequence joins TRBV14 and TRBJ1-5. The CDR3 has 17 residues. Germline assignment: CDR1 SGHDN and CDR2 FVKESK. The CDR3 reads CASSQVGCIYSNQPQHF.

The gene calls are TRBV4-1 and TRBJ2-7. The CDR3 covers 14 residues. CDR1 MGHRA and CDR2 YSYEKL come from the germline V gene. The CDR3 is CASSRSEGSYEQYF.

The chain's CDR3 is CASSLARTGRNSNQPQHF. The chain has TRBV5-6 and TRBJ1-5; the TCRdb D gene call, TRBD1, has no DNA to confirm it. This CDR3 comprises 18 residues. Germline-derived CDR1 and CDR2 are SGHDT and YYEEEE.

This sequence joins TRBV12-3 or TRBV12-4 and TRBJ2-3; TCRdb's assignment of TRBD2 cannot be checked, as there is no DNA. The CDR3 sequence is 16 residues long. CDR3 residues: CASSLALSGSTDTQYF.